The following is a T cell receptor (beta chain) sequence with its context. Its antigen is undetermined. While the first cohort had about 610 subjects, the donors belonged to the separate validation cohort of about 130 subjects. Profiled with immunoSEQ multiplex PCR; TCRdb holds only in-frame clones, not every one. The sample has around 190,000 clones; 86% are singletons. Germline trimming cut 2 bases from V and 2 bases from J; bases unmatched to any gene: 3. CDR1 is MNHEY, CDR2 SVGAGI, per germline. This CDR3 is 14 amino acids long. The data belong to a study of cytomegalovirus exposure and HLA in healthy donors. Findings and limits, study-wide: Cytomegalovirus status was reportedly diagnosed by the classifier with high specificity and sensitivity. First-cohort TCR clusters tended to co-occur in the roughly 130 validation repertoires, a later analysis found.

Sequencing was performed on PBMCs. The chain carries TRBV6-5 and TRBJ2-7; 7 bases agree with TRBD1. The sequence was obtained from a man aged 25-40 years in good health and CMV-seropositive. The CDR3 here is CASSYGTVAYEQYF. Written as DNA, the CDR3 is TGTGCCAGCAGTTACGGGACAGTAGCCTACGAGCAGTACTTC.